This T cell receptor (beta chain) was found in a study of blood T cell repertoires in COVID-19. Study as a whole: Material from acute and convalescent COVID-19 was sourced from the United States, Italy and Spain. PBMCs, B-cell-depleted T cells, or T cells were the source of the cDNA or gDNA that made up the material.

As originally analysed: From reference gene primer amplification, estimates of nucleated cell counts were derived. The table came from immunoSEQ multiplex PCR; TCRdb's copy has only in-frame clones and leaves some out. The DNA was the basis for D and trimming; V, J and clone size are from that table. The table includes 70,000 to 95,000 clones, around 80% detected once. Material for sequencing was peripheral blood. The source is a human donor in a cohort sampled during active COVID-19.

CDR3 loop: CASSLNRGRGNEQFF. For the CDR3, the DNA is TGTGCCAGCAGCTTAAACAGGGGGCGCGGGAATGAGCAGTTCTTC. The chain couples TRBV27 to TRBJ2-1; 9 bases map to TRBD1. V shed 6 bases, J shed 7 bases, and the junction held 10 bases outside the gene matches. Germline V gene lookup returns CDR1 MNHEY and CDR2 SMNVEV (reference sequence). This CDR3 has 15 residues.